Listed below are T cell receptor beta chains from one sample, sequenced in a study of beta chain features in type 1 diabetes. Method: immunoSEQ multiplex PCR; TCRdb's copy keeps in-frame clones and lacks some. The sample has about 150,000 clones; 6.5% to 9.5% are singletons. Sequencing used central memory CD4+ T cells from blood. The receptors were gathered from a woman aged 40 to 50 with type 1 diabetes. Each CDR3 is given with its conserved first and last residue. The D gene is left open where the match is weak. Expanded clones are given a class, and other clones once, few, many or no size at all.

clone_size	v_call	d_call	j_call	cdr3_aa	cdr3_nt
many	TRBV5-1	TRBD1	TRBJ2-5	CASSFHQGASETQYF	TGCGCCAGCAGCTTCCACCAGGGGGCTAGCGAGACCCAGTACTTC
few	TRBV7-2	.	TRBJ1-1	CASSLGPGNLNTEAFF	TGTGCCAGCAGCTTAGGGCCAGGTAACCTAAACACTGAAGCTTTCTTT
.	TRBV11-2	TRBD2	TRBJ2-1	CASSLGGSGRAFEQFF	TGTGCCAGCAGCTTAGGGGGGAGCGGGAGGGCCTTCGAGCAGTTCTTC
many	TRBV7-9	.	TRBJ1-2	CASSSGRDYGYTF	TGTGCCAGCAGCTCGGGCAGGGACTATGGCTACACCTTC
.	TRBV7-2	.	TRBJ1-1	CASSQAPEASNTEAFF	TGCGCCAGCAGCCAGGCCCCCGAAGCCAGCAACACTGAAGCTTTCTTT
.	TRBV29-1	TRBD1	TRBJ2-5	CSGGQGKETQYF	TGCAGCGGGGGACAGGGGAAAGAGACCCAGTACTTC
.	TRBV29-1	TRBD1	TRBJ2-7	CSVEDTGQGAGEQYF	TGCAGCGTTGAAGATACAGGACAGGGGGCAGGGGAGCAGTACTTC
many	TRBV5-1	.	TRBJ1-2	CASSPNPGQGHGYTF	TGCGCCAGCAGCCCGAATCCGGGACAAGGCCATGGCTACACCTTC
many	TRBV4-1	.	TRBJ1-4	CASSQVQGNEKLFF	TGCGCCAGCAGCCAAGTCCAGGGAAATGAAAAACTGTTTTTT
.	TRBV28	.	TRBJ1-5	CASSLTGFNQPQHF	TGTGCCAGCAGTTTGACAGGATTCAATCAGCCCCAGCATTTT
few	TRBV29-1	.	TRBJ2-7	CSVLSPTQEQYF	TGCAGCGTCCTTTCTCCCACGCAGGAGCAGTACTTC
few	TRBV18	TRBD1	TRBJ2-7	CASSPGTVNEQYF	TGTGCCAGCTCTCCCGGGACAGTTAACGAGCAGTACTTC
.	TRBV5-1	.	TRBJ2-3	CASSLDIASTDTQYF	TGCGCCAGCAGCTTGGACATTGCTAGCACAGATACGCAGTATTTT
many	TRBV29-1	TRBD2	TRBJ2-7	CSVDGAGSHEQYF	TGCAGCGTCGACGGAGCGGGGAGCCACGAGCAGTACTTC
few	TRBV5-1	TRBD1	TRBJ1-2	CASRQGGSNYGYTF	TGCGCCAGCAGGCAGGGGGGTTCGAACTATGGCTACACCTTC
.	TRBV30	TRBD1	TRBJ1-1	CAWSNTGGGTEAFF	TGTGCCTGGAGCAATACAGGGGGGGGCACTGAAGCTTTCTTT
.	TRBV14	TRBD2	TRBJ2-1	CASSQDLAGRVEQFF	TGTGCCAGCAGCCAAGATCTAGCGGGGCGTGTTGAGCAGTTCTTC
few	TRBV28	TRBD1	TRBJ2-3	CASSFSGTGSADTQYF	TGTGCCAGCAGTTTCTCCGGGACAGGGTCGGCAGATACGCAGTATTTT
many	TRBV5-1	TRBD1	TRBJ1-1	CASSSTTGGSTEAFF	TGCGCCAGCAGCTCTACAACAGGGGGCAGCACTGAAGCTTTCTTT
.	TRBV30	.	TRBJ1-2	CAWSPGNYGYTF	TGTGCCTGGAGTCCCGGGAACTATGGCTACACCTTC